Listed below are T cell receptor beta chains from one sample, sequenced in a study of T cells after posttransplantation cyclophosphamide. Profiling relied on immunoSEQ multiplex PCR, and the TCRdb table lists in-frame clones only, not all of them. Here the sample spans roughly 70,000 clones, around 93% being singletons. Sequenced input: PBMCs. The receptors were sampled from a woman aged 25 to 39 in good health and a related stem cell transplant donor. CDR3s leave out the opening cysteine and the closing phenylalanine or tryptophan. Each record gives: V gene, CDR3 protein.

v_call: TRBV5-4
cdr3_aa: ASSFPGTGGAETQY

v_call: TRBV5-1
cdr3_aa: ASSFPDPYNEQF

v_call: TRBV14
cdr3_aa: ASSQVGGRGLDEQF

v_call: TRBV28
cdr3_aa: ASIQTGSYSPLH

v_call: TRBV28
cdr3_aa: ASSPTYAPNTGELF

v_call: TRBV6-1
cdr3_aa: ASSGSPTSGNTIY

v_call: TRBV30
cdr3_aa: AWSGTGEQF

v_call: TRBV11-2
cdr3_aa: ASSLERGKIEQF

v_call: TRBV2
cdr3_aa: ASKKTGGLLNTEAF

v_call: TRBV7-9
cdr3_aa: ASSSWDRKNTEAF

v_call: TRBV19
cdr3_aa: ASSGRNYNEQF

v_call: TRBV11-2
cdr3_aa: ASITQRNTEAF

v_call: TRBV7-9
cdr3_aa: ASSLVGSNGYT

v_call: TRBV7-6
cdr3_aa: ASSNPPGNEQY

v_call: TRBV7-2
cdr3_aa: ASSFRDDSYNEQF

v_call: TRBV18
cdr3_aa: ASSHDDYEQY

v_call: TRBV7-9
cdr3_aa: ASSLWTGDLDTEAF

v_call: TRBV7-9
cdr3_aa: ASSARGRNTGELF

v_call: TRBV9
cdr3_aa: ASSDYRDSGNTIY

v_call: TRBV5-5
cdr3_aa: ASSLGWGGTYEQY

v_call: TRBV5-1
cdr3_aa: ASSFLAGLY

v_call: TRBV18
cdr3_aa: ASSPLRDSYTEAF

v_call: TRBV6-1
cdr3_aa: ASSDRGDTGELF

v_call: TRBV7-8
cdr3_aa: ASSWTQAADSPLH

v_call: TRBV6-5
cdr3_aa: ASSYSVPSDGNTIY

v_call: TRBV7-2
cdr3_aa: ASSLEGGGTEAF

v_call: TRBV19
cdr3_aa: ASSIEAGMVTEAF

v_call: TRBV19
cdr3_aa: ASTPLFISLWTEEGYSNQPQH

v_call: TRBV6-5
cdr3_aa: ASSRGRATNEKLF

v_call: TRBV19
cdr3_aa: ASRRRIRPQH

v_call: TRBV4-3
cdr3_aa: ASSQDIGQGAAYGYT

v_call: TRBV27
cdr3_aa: ASSFRQGTNIQY

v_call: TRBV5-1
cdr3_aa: ASSLLFRGTGTGELF

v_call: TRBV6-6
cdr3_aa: ASSAGLRNYNEQF

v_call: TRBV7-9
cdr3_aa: ASSLGDRDVNEKLF

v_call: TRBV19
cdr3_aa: ATGLAAQGYNEQF

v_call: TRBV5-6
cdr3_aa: ASSLVEASGGATQY

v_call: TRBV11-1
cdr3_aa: ASSFNNYGYT

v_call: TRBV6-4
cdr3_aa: ASSVSRGKDTQY

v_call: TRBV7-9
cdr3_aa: ASSRLGGRNTGELF

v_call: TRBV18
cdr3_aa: ASSPRAGGLNTEAF

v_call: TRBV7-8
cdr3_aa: ASSASGNQPQH

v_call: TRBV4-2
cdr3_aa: ASSQGGVNTGELF

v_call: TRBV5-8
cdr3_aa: ASRLPGQGRTGELF

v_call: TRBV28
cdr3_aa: ASTPPGRDGTIY

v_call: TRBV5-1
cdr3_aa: ASSPDWEAVSYEQY

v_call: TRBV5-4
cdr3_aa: ASSLDVGVNQPQH

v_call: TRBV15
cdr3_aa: ATSRDRAGEKLF

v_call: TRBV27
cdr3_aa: AIKIGGTGGGYT

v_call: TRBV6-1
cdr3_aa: ASSERGGMAF

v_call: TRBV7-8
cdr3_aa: ASSTPPEGRSYNEQF

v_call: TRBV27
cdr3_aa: ASSLGGHNQPQH

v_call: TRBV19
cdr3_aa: ASSIGGGGRTDTQY